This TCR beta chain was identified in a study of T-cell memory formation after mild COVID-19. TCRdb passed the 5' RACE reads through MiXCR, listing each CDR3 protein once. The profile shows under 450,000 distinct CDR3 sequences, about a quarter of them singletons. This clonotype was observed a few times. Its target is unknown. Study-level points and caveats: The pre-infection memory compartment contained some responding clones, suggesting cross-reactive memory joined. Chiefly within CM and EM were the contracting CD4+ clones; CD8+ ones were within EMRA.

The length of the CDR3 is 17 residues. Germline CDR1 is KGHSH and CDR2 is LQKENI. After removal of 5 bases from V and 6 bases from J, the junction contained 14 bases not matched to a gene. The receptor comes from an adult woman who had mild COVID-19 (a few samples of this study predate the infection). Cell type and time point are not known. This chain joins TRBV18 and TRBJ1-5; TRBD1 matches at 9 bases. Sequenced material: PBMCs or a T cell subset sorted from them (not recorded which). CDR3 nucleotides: TGTGCCAGCTCAGACAAGCTCACCACAGGGGGCAGTCAGCCCCAGCATTTT. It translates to CASSDKLTTGGSQPQHF.